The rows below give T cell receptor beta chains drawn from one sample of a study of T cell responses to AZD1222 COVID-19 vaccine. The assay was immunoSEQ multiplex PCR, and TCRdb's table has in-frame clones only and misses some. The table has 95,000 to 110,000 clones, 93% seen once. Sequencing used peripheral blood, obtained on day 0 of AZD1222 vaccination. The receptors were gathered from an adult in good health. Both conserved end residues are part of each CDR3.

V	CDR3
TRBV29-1	CSVEDDRESYEQYF
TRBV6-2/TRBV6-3	CASSYTPTSGDNEQFF
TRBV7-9	CASSAVLPDTGKLFF
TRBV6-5	CASSRTGMGNTEAFF
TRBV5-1	CASSFSASGKSFF
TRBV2	CASSERTGLVVPQHF
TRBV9	CASSVGAGGPRETQYF
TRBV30	CAWSQRRTSGTQETQYF
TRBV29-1	CSVGTGEIYEQYF
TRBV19	CAAGQGVTGELFF
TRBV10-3	CAISEAGSSDTQYF
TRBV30	CAWSDRQGVNQPQHF
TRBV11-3	CASSLGGVREVHEQFF
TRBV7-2	CASSRDRGNYGYTF
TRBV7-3	CASSLGTSGSTDTQYF
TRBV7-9	CASSPPGVVAGGYTGELFF
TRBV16	CASSHMTARWNGYTF
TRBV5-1	CASSPGSASPYGYTF
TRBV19	CASRLTGGLSRNEQFF
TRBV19	CASSISRKSKQYF
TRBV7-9	CASSLGSYEQYF
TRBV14	CASSQEDDSPLHF
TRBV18	CASSPGQNHEQYF
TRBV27	CASSLGRPGGGTDTQYF
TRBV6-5	CASSRPLIDQPQHF
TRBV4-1	CASSQDGVNYGYTF
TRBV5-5	CASSLIQPGGEKLFF
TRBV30	CASRKGTSGSSAYEQYF
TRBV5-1	CASSGQGMEDSPLHF
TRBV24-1	CATGDGGGNTIYF
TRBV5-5	CASSLGDLGNTIYF
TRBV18	CASSPGTRDPSQYF
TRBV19	CASSIGGVNVSGSGNTIYF
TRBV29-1	CSVRADMNTEAFF
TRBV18	CASSPASREGEQYF